Reported below is one T cell receptor (beta chain). This record belongs to a study of blood T cell repertoires in COVID-19. Study-wide context: COVID-19 samples from acute and convalescent phases originated in the United States, Italy and Spain. The cDNA or gDNA used as material had been derived from T cells, B-cell-depleted T cells, or PBMCs.

Deletions cut 0 bases from V and 7 bases from J, with 22 bases between. This CDR3 is built from 19 residues. The germline V gene encodes CDR1 MNHEY and CDR2 SVGEGT. In the study's own analysis: It was from reference gene primer amplification that nucleated cell counts were estimated. Sequenced by immunoSEQ multiplex PCR; TCRdb stores in-frame clones only, minus some. The V and J calls and the clone size are those of that table, but D and trimming were determined from the DNA. The table lists around 69,000 clones, about 82% of them singletons. The sequence was collected from a woman aged 55-70 years with acute or convalescent COVID-19. The J gene is TRBJ1-6, the V gene TRBV6-2 or TRBV6-3, with D unresolved. The sample taken for sequencing was peripheral blood. The CDR3 spells CASSYSLKKAVPANSPLHF. The CDR3 bases are TGTGCCAGCAGTTACTCGCTAAAGAAAGCGGTACCGGCCAATTCACCCCTCCACTTT.